The next 11 T cell receptor beta chains were all read from a single sample in a study of blood T cells in healthy people across ages. It was with a sample-barcoded 5' primer and a J-beta primer mix that a second PCR of roughly 7 to 12 cycles was run. MiXCR was run by TCRdb on the 5' RACE reads, yielding one entry per CDR3 protein. There are 700,000 to 850,000 distinct CDR3 sequences in the sample; around 36% occur only once, and 13% lies in the top ten. The source material was blood. These receptors were taken from a man younger than 30 in good health.

This clonotype was seen a few times. The chain couples TRBV29-1 to TRBJ1-3; D uncertain. The CDR3 loop spans 11 amino acids. Per the germline V gene, CDR1 is SQVTM and CDR2 is ANQGSEA. V shed 2 bases and J shed 4 bases, with 3 bases lying between them. CDR3 sequence reads: CSVESGNTIYF. The CDR3 DNA sequence: TGCAGCGTTGAATCCGGAAACACCATATATTTT.

This clonotype was recorded a few times. V usage is TRBV20-1 and J usage is TRBJ1-1, with unresolved D. The ends were cut back, 3 bases at V and 6 bases at J, with 11 bases in the middle. This CDR3 spans 12 amino acids. Germline V CDR1 and CDR2: DFQATT, SNEGSKA (reference sequence). The CDR3 spells CSASFRGAEAFF. CDR3 nucleotides: TGCAGTGCTAGTTTTAGAGGTGCTGAAGCTTTCTTT.

This clonotype was observed a few times. The V and J genes are TRBV5-6 and TRBJ2-7; D is possibly TRBD1 (6 bases). The CDR3 is 16 amino acids. V lost 0 bases and J lost 0, with 13 bases in between. Per the germline V gene, CDR1 is SGHDT and CDR2 is YYEEEE. CDR3 in DNA: TGTGCCAGCAGCTTGGCCCAGGACAGATTCTCCTACGAGCAGTACTTC. Translated, it gives CASSLAQDRFSYEQYF.

On this clonotype itself: One junction end does not reproduce the germline sequence, and a read error may be involved. V usage is TRBV12-3 or TRBV12-4 and J usage is TRBJ1-5, with D possibly being TRBD1 (5 bases). The CDR3 has 14 amino acids. The CDR3 spells CASSLGGTNQPHHF. CDR3 sequence (DNA): TGTGCCAGCAGTTTGGGGGGGACCAATCAGCCCCATCATTTT.

The V call is TRBV7-9, the J call TRBJ1-6; D is unresolved. Per the germline V gene, CDR1 is SEHNR and CDR2 is FQNEAQ (reference sequence). V shed 1 base and J shed 9 bases, with 10 bases lying between them. This CDR3 comprises 14 residues. CDR3 loop: CASSLVGIGSPLHF. The CDR3 DNA is TGTGCCAGCAGCTTAGTGGGCATCGGTTCACCCCTCCACTTT.

Worth noting for this clonotype: This could be a read error, since a much larger clone is one nucleotide away. The J gene is TRBJ2-3, the V gene TRBV5-1, with TRBD1 identical over 7 bases. The J segment lost 5 bases and the V segment lost 4 bases, leaving 7 bases of the junction unmatched. The CDR3 is 14 residues long. Germline CDR1 SGHRS, CDR2 YFSETQ. CDR3 nucleotides: TGCGCCAGCAGCGTGGGACAGACCATAGATACGCAGTATTTT. Its protein is CASSVGQTIDTQYF.

On this clonotype itself: A much bigger clone sits one base away, suggesting this may be a read error. The V and J genes are TRBV20-1 and TRBJ2-3; 7 bases fit TRBD1. The germline gives CDR1 DFQATT, CDR2 SNEGSKA (reference sequence). V lost 0 bases to trimming and J lost 2 bases; unmatched junction nucleotides: 5. The CDR3 runs 15 residues. CDR3 protein: CSARESEGATDTQYF. CDR3 DNA: TGCAGTGCTAGAGAGAGCGAGGGGGCCACAGATACGCAGTATTTT.

This clonotype was counted many times. The J gene is TRBJ2-7, the V gene TRBV2, with TRBD1 matching 7 bases. V trimming: 4 bases; J trimming: 3 bases; junction bases outside the gene matches: 9. This CDR3 is 15 amino acids long. CDR1 and CDR2 (germline): SNHLY, FYNNEI. The chain's CDR3 is CASSATGTENYEQYF. In nucleotides, the CDR3 is TGTGCCAGCAGTGCGACCGGGACAGAAAACTACGAGCAGTACTTC.

V usage is TRBV2 and J usage is TRBJ2-7; 7 positions match TRBD2. The CDR3 consists of 14 residues. V dropped 10 bases and J dropped 4; count of bases not matched to a gene: 13. Germline-derived CDR1 and CDR2 are SNHLY and FYNNEI. CDR3 coding DNA: TGTGCCACCGCTATATCAGCGGGAACGTACGAGCAGTACTTC. Its translation: CATAISAGTYEQYF.

This chain links TRBV6-2 or TRBV6-3 with TRBJ2-7; D assignment may be TRBD1 or TRBD2 (6 bases each). This CDR3 comprises 14 residues. Germline V gives CDR1 MNHEY, CDR2 SVGEGT. Trimming pared 8 bases from V and 2 bases from J, leaving 16 bases between. The DNA for the CDR3 is TGTGCCAGCGAAACGAGGGGGGTCCCCTACGAGCAGTACTTC. It yields the protein CASETRGVPYEQYF.

This clonotype was seen many times. This sequence joins TRBV6-5 and TRBJ2-5; D is unresolved. V was cut by 7 bases and J by 5 bases, with 8 bases left in between. CDR1 is MNHEY and CDR2 is SVGAGI in the germline V gene. The CDR3 loop spans 11 amino acids. CDR3 loop: CASKVDETQYF. Written as DNA, the CDR3 is TGTGCCAGCAAAGTGGACGAGACCCAGTACTTC.